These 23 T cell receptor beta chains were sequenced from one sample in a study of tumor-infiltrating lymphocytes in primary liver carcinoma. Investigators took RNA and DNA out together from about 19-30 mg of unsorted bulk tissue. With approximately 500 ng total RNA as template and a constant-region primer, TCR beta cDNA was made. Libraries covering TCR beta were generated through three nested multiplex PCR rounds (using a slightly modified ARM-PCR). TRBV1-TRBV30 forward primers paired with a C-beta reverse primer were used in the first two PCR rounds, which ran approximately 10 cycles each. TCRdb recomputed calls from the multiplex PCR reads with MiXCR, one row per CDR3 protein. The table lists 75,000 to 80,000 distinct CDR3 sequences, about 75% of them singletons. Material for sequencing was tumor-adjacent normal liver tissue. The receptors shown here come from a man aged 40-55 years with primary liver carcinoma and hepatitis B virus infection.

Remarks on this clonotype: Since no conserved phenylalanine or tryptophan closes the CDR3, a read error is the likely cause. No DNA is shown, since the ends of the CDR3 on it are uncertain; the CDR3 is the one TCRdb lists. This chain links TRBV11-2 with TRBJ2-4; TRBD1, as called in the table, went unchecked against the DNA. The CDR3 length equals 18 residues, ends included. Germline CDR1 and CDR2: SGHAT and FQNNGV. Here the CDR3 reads CASSPTGASRVAKNILYI.

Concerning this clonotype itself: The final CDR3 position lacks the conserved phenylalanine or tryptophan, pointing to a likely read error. The DNA of the CDR3 is TGTGCTAGCAGAGGGGGGAAGGCGGGCGCTAGCACAGATACGCAGTATCTT. Its protein is CASRGGKAGASTDTQYL. This chain uses TRBV6-1 with TRBJ2-3; D may match TRBD1 or TRBD2 (6 bases each). In germline, CDR1 is MNHNS, CDR2 SASEGT. This CDR3 is built from 17 residues.

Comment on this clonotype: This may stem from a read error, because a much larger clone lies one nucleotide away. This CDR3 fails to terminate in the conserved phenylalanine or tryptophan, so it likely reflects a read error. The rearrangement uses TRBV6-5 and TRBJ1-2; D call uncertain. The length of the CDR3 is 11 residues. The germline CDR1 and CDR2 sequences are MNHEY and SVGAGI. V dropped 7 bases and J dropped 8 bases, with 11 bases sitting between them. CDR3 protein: CASTDGRGYTC. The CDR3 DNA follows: TGTGCCAGCACCGATGGGAGAGGCTACACCTGC.

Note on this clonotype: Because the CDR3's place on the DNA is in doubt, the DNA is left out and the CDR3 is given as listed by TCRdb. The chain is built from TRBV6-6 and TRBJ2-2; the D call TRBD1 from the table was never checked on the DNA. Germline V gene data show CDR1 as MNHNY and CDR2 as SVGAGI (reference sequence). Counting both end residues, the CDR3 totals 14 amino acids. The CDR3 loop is CAISVARGTEEPFF.

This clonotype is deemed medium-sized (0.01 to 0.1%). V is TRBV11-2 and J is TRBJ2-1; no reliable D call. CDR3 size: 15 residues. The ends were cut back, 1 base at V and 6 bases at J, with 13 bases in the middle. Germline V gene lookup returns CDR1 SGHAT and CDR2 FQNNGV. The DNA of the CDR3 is TGTGCCAGCAGCTTAGCTGCAGGAGTTGTCAATGAGCAGTTCTTC. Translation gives CASSLAAGVVNEQFF.

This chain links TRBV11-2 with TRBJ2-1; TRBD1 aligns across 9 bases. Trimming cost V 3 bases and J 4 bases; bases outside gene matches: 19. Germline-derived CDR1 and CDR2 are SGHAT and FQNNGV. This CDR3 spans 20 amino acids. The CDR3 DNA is TGTGCCAGCAGCTTGGGGACAGGGCGATTAAGCGGGACCCTTTACAATGAGCAGTTCTTC. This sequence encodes CASSLGTGRLSGTLYNEQFF.

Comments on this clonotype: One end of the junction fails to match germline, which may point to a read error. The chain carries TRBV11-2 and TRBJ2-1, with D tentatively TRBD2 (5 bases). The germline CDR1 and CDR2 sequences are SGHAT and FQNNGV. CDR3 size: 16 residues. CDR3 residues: CASSLKLLTGMNERFF. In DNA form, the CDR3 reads TGTGCCAGCAGCTTAAAGCTTCTAACGGGAATGAATGAGCGGTTCTTC.

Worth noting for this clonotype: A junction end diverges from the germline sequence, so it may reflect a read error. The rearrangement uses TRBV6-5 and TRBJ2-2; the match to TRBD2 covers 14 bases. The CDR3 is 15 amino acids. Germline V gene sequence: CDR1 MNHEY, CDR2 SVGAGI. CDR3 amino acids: CASRGTSGSLGKLFF. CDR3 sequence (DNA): TGTGCTAGCAGGGGGACTAGCGGGAGTCTTGGGAAGCTGTTTTTT.

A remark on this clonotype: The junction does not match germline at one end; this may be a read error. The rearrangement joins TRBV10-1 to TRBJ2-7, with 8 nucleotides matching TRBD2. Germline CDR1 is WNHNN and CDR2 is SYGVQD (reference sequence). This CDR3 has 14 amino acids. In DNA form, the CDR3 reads TGCGCTAGCACTGGCAGCGGGGGCTTCCTCGAGCAGTACTTC. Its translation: CASTGSGGFLEQYF.

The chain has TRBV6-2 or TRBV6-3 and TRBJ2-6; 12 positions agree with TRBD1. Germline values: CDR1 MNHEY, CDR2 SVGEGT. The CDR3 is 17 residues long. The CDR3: CVISSGTGGFRANVLTF. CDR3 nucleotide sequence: TGTGTCATCAGTTCCGGGACAGGGGGCTTCAGGGCCAACGTCCTGACTTTC.

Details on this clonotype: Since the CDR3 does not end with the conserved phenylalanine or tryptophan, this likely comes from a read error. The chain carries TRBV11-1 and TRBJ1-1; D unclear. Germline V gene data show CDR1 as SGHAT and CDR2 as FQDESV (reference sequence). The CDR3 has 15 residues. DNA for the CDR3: TGTGCCGGCAGCGCCGGTCTCAGTATGATCACTGAAGCTTTCTAT. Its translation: CAGSAGLSMITEAFY.

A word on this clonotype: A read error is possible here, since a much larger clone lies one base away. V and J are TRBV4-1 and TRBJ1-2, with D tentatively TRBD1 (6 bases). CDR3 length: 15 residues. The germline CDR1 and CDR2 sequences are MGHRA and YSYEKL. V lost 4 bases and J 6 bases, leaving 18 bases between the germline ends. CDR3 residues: CASSLAGQGNDGYTF. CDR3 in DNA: TGCGCCAGCAGCCTCGCGGGCCAGGGGAACGATGGCTACACCTTC.

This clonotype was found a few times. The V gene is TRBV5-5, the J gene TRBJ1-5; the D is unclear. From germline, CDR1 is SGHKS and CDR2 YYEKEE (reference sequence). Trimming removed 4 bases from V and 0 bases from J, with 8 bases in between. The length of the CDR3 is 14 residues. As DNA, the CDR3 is TGTGCCAGCAGCCTCACTCTTAGCAATCAGCCCCAGCATTTT. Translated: CASSLTLSNQPQHF.

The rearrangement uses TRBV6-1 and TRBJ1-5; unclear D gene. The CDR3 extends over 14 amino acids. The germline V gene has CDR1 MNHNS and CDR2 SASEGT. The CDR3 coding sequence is TGTGTCAGTAGTGGAGACCATAGCAATCAGCCCCAGCATTTT. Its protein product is CVSSGDHSNQPQHF.

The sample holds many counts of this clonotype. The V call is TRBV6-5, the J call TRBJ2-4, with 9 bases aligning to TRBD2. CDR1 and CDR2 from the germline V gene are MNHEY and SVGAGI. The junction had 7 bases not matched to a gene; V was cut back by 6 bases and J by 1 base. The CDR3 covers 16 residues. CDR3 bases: TGTGCCAGCAGAGAAGCGGGAGGACCTGCCAAAAACATTCAGTACTTC. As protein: CASREAGGPAKNIQYF.

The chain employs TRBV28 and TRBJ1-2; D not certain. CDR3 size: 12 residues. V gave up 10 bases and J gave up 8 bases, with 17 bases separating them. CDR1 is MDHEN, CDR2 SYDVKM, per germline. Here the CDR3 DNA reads TGTGCCAACAGCTACTACAGTGGGGGCTACACCTTC. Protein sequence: CANSYYSGGYTF.

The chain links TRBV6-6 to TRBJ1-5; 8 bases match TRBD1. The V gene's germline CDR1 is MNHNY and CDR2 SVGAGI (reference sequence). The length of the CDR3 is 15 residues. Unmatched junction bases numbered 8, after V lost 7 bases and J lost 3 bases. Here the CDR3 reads CASTPTGEDNQPQHF. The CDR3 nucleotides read TGTGCCAGCACTCCGACAGGGGAGGACAATCAGCCCCAGCATTTT.

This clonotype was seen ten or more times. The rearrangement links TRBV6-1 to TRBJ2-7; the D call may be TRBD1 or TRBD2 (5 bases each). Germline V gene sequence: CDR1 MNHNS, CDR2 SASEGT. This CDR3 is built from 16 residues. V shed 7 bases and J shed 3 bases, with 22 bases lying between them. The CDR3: CASMTSGTPAYYEQYF. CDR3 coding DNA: TGTGCCAGCATGACCTCCGGGACCCCCGCCTACTACGAGCAGTACTTC.

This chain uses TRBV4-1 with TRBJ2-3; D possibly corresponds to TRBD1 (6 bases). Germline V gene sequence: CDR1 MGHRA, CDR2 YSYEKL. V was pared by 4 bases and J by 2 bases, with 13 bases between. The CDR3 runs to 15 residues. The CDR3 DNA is TGCGCCAGCAGCCCCGGGACAATAGCCACAGATACGCAGTATTTT. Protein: CASSPGTIATDTQYF.

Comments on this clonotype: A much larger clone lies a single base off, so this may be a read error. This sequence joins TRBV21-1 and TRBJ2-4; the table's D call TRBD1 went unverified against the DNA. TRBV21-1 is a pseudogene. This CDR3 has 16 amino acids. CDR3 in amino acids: CASSQRVRDIRNIQYF. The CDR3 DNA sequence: TGTGCCAGCAGCCAAAGGGTGCGCGATATCCGAAACATTCAGTACTTC.

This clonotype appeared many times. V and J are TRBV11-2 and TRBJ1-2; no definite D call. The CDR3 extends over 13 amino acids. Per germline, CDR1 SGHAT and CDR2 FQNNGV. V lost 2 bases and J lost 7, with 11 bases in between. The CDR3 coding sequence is TGTGCCAGCAGCTTAACGGGAGTATCTGGCTACACCTTC. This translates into CASSLTGVSGYTF.

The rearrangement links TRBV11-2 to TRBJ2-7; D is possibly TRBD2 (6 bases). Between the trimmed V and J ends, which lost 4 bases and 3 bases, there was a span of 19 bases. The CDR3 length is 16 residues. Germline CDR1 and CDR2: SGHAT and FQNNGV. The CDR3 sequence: CASSSYWMTRNYEQYF. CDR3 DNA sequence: TGTGCCAGCAGCTCGTATTGGATGACTAGAAACTACGAGCAGTACTTC.

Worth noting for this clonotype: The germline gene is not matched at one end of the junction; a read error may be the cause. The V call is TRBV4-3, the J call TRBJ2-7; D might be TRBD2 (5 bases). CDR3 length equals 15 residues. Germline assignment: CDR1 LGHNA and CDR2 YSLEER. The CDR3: CASSHDRDTPYEQHF. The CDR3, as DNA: TGCGCCAGCAGCCATGATCGGGATACTCCCTACGAGCAGCACTTC.